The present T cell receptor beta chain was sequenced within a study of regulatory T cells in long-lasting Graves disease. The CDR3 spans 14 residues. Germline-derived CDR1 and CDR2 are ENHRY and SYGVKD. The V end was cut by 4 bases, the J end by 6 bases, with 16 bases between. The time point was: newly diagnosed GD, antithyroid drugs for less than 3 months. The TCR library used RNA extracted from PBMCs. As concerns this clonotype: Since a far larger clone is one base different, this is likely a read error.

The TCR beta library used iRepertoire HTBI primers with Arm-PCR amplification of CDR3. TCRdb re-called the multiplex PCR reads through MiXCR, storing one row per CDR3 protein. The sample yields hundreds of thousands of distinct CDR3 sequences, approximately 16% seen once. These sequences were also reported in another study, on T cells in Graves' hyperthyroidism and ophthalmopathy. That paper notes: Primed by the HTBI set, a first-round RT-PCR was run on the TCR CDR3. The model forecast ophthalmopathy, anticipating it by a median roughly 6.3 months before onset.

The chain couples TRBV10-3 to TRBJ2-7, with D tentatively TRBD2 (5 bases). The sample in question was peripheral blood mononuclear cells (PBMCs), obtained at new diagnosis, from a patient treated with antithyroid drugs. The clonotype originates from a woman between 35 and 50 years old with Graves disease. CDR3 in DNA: TGTGCCATCAGTGCCATGAGAGGGCTTAGCGAGCAGTACTTC. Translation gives CAISAMRGLSEQYF.